Listed here are 8 T cell receptor beta chains from one sample, sequenced in a study of spatial heterogeneity in lung cancer. Time point reported: blood at routine non-recurrence follow-up after resection. TCRdb fed the 5' RACE reads into MiXCR, producing one record per CDR3 protein. The sample lists 72,000 or so distinct CDR3 sequences, approximately 8.9% occurring once. The material sequenced was PBMCs, taken at follow-up. These receptors were obtained from a female donor with early-stage non-small cell lung cancer.

This clonotype was seen repeatedly, ten times or more. The rearrangement links TRBV28 to TRBJ2-7; D is unresolved. The CDR3 is 14 residues long. CDR1 is MDHEN and CDR2 is SYDVKM in the germline V gene. Trimming removed 3 bases at V and 5 bases at J, with 14 bases between. The CDR3 coding sequence is TGTGCCAGCAGTTTGAGCAGTGCACGCCACGAGCAGTACTTC. This translates into CASSLSSARHEQYF. Full variable domain (missing parts from reference TRBV28 and TRBJ2-7): DVKVTQSSRYLVKRTGEKVFLECVQDMDHENMFWYRQDPGLGLRLIYFSYDVKMKEKGDIPEGYSVSREKKERFSLILESASTNQTSMYLCASSLSSARHEQYFGPGTRLTVT.

The sample holds many counts of this clonotype. The rearrangement uses TRBV3-1 and TRBJ2-1; the D gene is possibly TRBD2 (6 bases). Deletions cut 1 base from V and 0 bases from J, with 13 bases between. Germline CDR1 and CDR2: LGHDT and YNNKEL (reference sequence). The CDR3 totals 17 residues. The CDR3 bases are TGTGCCAGCAGCCAAGTACGGGGGACTCGCTCCTACAATGAGCAGTTCTTC. Translation gives CASSQVRGTRSYNEQFF.

This clonotype has a count of ten or more. V usage is TRBV5-1 and J usage is TRBJ2-5; perhaps TRBD1 as D (5 bases). CDR3 length: 14 residues. CDR1 and CDR2 from the germline V gene are SGHRS and YFSETQ. The V and J ends lost 4 bases and 2 bases respectively, with 12 bases between them. The chain's CDR3 is CASSLDTSQETQYF. DNA for the CDR3: TGCGCCAGCAGCCTGGACACCTCTCAAGAGACCCAGTACTTC. Full variable domain (rest looked up from reference TRBV5-1 and TRBJ2-5): KAGVTQTPRYLIKTRGQQVTLSCSPISGHRSVSWYQQTPGQGLQFLFEYFSETQRNKGNFPGRFSGRQFSNSRSEMNVSTLELGDSALYLCASSLDTSQETQYFGPGTRLLVL.

The V call is TRBV6-6, the J call TRBJ2-3; D ambiguous. CDR3 length: 12 amino acids. The V gene's germline CDR1 is MNHNY and CDR2 SVGAGI (reference sequence). Trimming left V 2 bases short and J 5 bases short, with 5 bases between. CDR3 in amino acids: CASSYGLDTQYF. The CDR3 DNA follows: TGTGCCAGCAGTTACGGGCTAGATACGCAGTATTTT.

The J gene is TRBJ2-1, the V gene TRBV20-1; a weak D match, TRBD2 (6 bases). The CDR3 totals 14 residues. The V end lost 0 bases, the J end lost 8 bases, and 14 bases lay between the germline ends. Germline CDR1 reads DFQATT; CDR2 reads SNEGSKA (reference sequence). CDR3 loop: CSAREGTSFDEQFF. For the CDR3, the DNA is TGCAGTGCTAGAGAGGGAACTAGCTTCGATGAGCAGTTCTTC.

This clonotype was recorded many times. The chain has TRBV24-1 and TRBJ2-1, with 7 bases identical to TRBD2. Germline lookup yields CDR1 KGHDR and CDR2 SFDVKD. The V and J ends lost 4 bases and 3 bases, in that order; junction bases with no gene match: 11. This CDR3 region has 17 residues. This CDR3 is CATSEYASGSNYNEQFF. The CDR3, as DNA: TGTGCCACCAGTGAATACGCTAGCGGATCGAACTACAATGAGCAGTTCTTC.

This clonotype was recorded many times. Its ends do not fully match the called genes, so a read error is possible. The CDR3 nucleotides read TGTGCCAGCAGAATTAGCGGGAGTATCTCTTTT. It yields the protein CASRISGSISF. The chain links TRBV12-3 or TRBV12-4 to TRBJ2-3; 9 nucleotides match TRBD2. This CDR3 is built from 11 residues.

Regarding this clonotype: A single base separates this from a much larger clone, so it may be a read error. The chain employs TRBV3-1 and TRBJ2-2; 7 bases match TRBD1. Germline V gene sequence: CDR1 LGHDT, CDR2 YNNKEL (reference sequence). The junction had 4 bases not matched to a gene; V was cut back by 0 bases and J by 3 bases. CDR3 size: 16 residues. CDR3 nucleotide sequence: TGTGCCAGCAGCCAAGATACAGGGGCGTACACCGGGGAGCTGTTTTTT. This translates into CASSQDTGAYTGELFF. The full variable domain, in which reference TRBV3-1 and TRBJ2-2 provide the parts outside the CDR3, is DTAVSQTPKYLVTQMGNDKSIKCEQNLGHDTMYWYKQDSKKFLKIMFSYNNKELIINETVPNRFSPKSPDKAHLNLHINSLELGDSAVYFCASSQDTGAYTGELFFGEGSRLTVL.